One and the same sample provided the 10 T cell receptor beta chains below, sequenced in a study of early T cells in non-severe SARS-CoV-2 infection. MiXCR was run by TCRdb on the 5' RACE reads, yielding one entry per CDR3 protein. The sample contains some 64,000 distinct CDR3 sequences, 8% to 9% of which appear only once. Source: whole blood, taken at baseline. The origin of the receptors is an adult who was a healthcare worker with PCR-confirmed SARS-CoV-2 infection or an uninfected control (not recorded which).

This clonotype was counted at least ten times. The chain uses TRBV29-1 and TRBJ1-1; D unresolved. Germline loops: CDR1 SQVTM, CDR2 ANQGSEA. Trimming took off 3 bases at V and 4 bases at J, with 6 bases between the two ends. The CDR3 spans 11 residues. The DNA for the CDR3 is TGCAGCGTTGATAAGGGCACTGAAGCTTTCTTT. It yields the protein CSVDKGTEAFF. Full variable domain (rest looked up from reference TRBV29-1 and TRBJ1-1): SAVISQKPSRDICQRGTSLTIQCQVDSQVTMMFWYRQQPGQSLTLIATANQGSEATYESGFVIDKFPISRPNLTFSTLTVSNMSPEDSSIYLCSVDKGTEAFFGQGTRLTVV.

By sample share, this clonotype is medium-sized. The chain couples TRBV20-1 to TRBJ2-7; 9 bases match TRBD1. Germline CDR1 reads DFQATT; CDR2 reads SNEGSKA (reference sequence). The CDR3 spans 13 residues. J lost 3 bases, V lost 3 bases, and 3 bases had no gene match. The DNA of the CDR3 is TGCAGTGCTAGGGGGGACAGGGACTACGAGCAGTACTTC. Its translation: CSARGDRDYEQYF.

Many counts were recorded for this clonotype. The chain carries TRBV2 and TRBJ2-5; D unclear. The CDR3 runs 12 residues. CDR1 and CDR2 from the germline V gene are SNHLY and FYNNEI. With 8 bases removed from V and 5 bases from J, the gap between germline ends came to 12 bases. The DNA for the CDR3 is TGTGCCAGCCTCGCCAGATGGGAGACCCAGTACTTC. Translating gives CASLARWETQYF. Supplemented by reference TRBV2 and TRBJ2-5, the full variable domain reads EPEVTQTPSHQVTQMGQEVILRCVPISNHLYFYWYRQILGQKVEFLVSFYNNEISEKSEIFDDQFSVERPDGSNFTLKIRSTKLEDSAMYFCASLARWETQYFGPGTRLLVL.

This clonotype was recorded many times. The chain recombines TRBV20-1 with TRBJ2-5; D uncertain. V gave up 6 bases and J gave up 3 bases, with 11 bases separating them. CDR3 length: 12 amino acids. Germline values: CDR1 DFQATT, CDR2 SNEGSKA (reference sequence). In DNA form, the CDR3 reads TGCAGTGCCTTAGACCAGAAAGAGACCCAGTACTTC. Its protein is CSALDQKETQYF.

A few counts support this clonotype. The chain has TRBV11-2 and TRBJ2-7, with D uncertain. The V gene lost 6 bases and the J gene lost 7 bases, with 16 bases spanning the gap. This CDR3 region has 13 residues. CDR1 and CDR2 from the germline V gene are SGHAT and FQNNGV. CDR3 region: CASRRFGSREQYF. CDR3 nucleotides: TGTGCCAGCAGGCGGTTTGGATCGCGGGAGCAGTACTTC.

The chain uses TRBV3-1 and TRBJ2-2; tentatively, D is TRBD1 (6 bases). CDR3 size: 16 residues. CDR1 and CDR2 from the germline V gene are LGHDT and YNNKEL (reference sequence). Trimming stripped 0 bases from V and 5 bases from J, with 13 bases between. In DNA, the CDR3 is TGTGCCAGCAGCCAAGAAAGGGGGTCTATGACCGGGGAGCTGTTTTTT. This codes for CASSQERGSMTGELFF.

This clonotype was recorded a few times. The rearrangement uses TRBV6-6 and TRBJ1-1, with D hard to call. Germline-derived CDR1 and CDR2 are MNHNY and SVGAGI (reference sequence). V was trimmed by 0 bases and J by 4 bases, leaving 15 bases between them. The CDR3 extends over 16 amino acids. This CDR3 is CASSYSRRAPVTEAFF. CDR3 nucleotide sequence: TGTGCCAGCAGTTACTCGAGAAGGGCCCCGGTCACTGAAGCTTTCTTT.

This clonotype was detected once. This chain links TRBV11-3 with TRBJ2-3; 8 positions match TRBD2. Trimming removed 6 bases from V and 5 bases from J; junction bases left unmatched: 10. Germline CDR1 SGHNT, CDR2 YENEEA. The length of the CDR3 is 15 residues. CDR3 DNA: TGTGCCAGCAGTTTGACTAGCGTTCGTGGAGATACGCAGTATTTT. It translates to CASSLTSVRGDTQYF.

This clonotype was seen a handful of times. The chain combines TRBV10-3 with TRBJ2-2, with 10 nucleotides matching TRBD2. Germline trimming cut 6 bases from V and 6 bases from J; bases unmatched to any gene: 4. CDR3 length: 14 amino acids. Germline V gives CDR1 ENHRY, CDR2 SYGVKD. CDR3 sequence reads: CAIRGLAQPGELFF. CDR3 in DNA: TGTGCCATCAGGGGACTAGCGCAGCCCGGGGAGCTGTTTTTT.

This clonotype was detected a few times. The chain carries TRBV10-2 and TRBJ2-5; 10 bases are shared with TRBD1. Germline values: CDR1 WSHSY, CDR2 SAAADI. This CDR3 is built from 14 residues. With 1 base clipped from V and 11 bases from J, the junction kept 7 bases outside the gene matches. The CDR3 nucleotides read TGCGCCAGCAGTGAGTGGGACAGGGGCCGGGGACAGTACTTC. Its protein product is CASSEWDRGRGQYF.